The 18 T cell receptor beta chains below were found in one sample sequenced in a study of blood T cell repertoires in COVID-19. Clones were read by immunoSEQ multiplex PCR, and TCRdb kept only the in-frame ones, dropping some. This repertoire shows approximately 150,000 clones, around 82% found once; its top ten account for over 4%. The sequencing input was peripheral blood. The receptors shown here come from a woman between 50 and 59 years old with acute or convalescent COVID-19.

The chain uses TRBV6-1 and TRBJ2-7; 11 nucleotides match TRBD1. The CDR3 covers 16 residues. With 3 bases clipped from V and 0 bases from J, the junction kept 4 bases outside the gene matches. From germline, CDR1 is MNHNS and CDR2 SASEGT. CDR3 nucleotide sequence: TGTGCCAGCAGTGAGACGGACAGGGGGCTCTCCTACGAGCAGTACTTC. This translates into CASSETDRGLSYEQYF.

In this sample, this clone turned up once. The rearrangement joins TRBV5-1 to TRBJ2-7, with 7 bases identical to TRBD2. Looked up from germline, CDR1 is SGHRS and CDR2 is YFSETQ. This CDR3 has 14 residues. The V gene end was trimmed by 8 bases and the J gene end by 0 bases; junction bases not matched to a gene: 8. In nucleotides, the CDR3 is TGCGCCAGTGCAGGGACTACCGACTCCTACGAGCAGTACTTC. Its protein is CASAGTTDSYEQYF.

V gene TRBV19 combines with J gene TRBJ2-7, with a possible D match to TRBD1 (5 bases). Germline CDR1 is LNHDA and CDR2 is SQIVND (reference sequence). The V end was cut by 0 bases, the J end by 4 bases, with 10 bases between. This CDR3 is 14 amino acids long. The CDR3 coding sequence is TGTGCCAGTAGTATAGATCTCGCAGGGTACGAGCAGTACTTC. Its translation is CASSIDLAGYEQYF.

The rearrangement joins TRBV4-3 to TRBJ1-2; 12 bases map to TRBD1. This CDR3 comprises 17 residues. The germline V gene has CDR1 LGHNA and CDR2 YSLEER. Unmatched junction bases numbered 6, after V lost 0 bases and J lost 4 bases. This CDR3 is CASSQDLGDRGLYGYTF. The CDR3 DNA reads TGCGCCAGCAGCCAAGATCTAGGGGACAGGGGGCTCTATGGCTACACCTTC.

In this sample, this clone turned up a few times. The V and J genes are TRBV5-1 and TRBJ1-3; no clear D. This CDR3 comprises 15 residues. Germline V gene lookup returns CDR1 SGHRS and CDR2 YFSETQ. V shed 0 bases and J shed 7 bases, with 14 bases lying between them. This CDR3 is CASSLDAPRRNTIYF. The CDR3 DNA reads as TGCGCCAGCAGCTTGGATGCGCCCCGGCGGAACACCATATATTTT.

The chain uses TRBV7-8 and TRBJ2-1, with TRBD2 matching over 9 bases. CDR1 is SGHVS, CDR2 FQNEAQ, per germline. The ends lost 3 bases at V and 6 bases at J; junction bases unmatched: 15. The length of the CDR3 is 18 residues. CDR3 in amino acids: CASSFQRIPAGGANEQFF. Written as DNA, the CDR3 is TGTGCCAGCAGCTTCCAAAGAATACCCGCGGGGGGGGCCAATGAGCAGTTCTTC. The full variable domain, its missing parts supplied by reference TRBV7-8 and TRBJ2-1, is GAGVSQSPRYKVAKRGQDVALRCDPISGHVSLFWYQQALGQGPEFLTYFQNEAQLDKSGLPSDRFFAERPEGSVSTLKIQRTQQEDSAVYLCASSFQRIPAGGANEQFFGPGTRLTVL.

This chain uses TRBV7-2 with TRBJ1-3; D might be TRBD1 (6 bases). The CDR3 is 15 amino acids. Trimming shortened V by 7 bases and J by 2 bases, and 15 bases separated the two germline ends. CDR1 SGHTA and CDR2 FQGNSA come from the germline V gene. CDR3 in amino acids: CASMKEGTTGNTIYF. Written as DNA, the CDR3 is TGTGCCAGCATGAAAGAAGGGACAACTGGAAACACCATATATTTT.

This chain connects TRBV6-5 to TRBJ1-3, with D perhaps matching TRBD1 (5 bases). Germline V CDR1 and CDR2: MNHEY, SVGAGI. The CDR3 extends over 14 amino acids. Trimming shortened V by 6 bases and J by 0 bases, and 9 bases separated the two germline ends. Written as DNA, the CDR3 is TGTGCCAGCAGCGGACAAGCCTCTGGAAACACCATATATTTT. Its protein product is CASSGQASGNTIYF.

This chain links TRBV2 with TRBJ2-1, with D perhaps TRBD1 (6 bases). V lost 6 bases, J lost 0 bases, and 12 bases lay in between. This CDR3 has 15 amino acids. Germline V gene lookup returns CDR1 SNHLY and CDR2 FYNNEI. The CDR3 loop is CASSAQGSSYNEQFF. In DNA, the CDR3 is TGTGCCAGCAGCGCCCAGGGGAGCTCCTACAATGAGCAGTTCTTC.

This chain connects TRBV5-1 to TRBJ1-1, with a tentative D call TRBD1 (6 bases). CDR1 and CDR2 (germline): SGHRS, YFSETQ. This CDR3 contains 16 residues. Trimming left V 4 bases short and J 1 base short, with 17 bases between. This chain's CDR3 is CASSNHPMTGNTEAFF. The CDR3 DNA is TGCGCCAGCAGCAACCACCCGATGACAGGGAACACTGAAGCTTTCTTT.

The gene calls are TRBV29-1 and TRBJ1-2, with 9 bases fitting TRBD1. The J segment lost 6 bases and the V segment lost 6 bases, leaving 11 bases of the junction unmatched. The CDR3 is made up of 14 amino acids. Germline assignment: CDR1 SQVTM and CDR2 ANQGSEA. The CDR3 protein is CSVFRGQGKDGYTF. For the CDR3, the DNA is TGCAGCGTCTTTAGAGGACAGGGGAAGGATGGCTACACCTTC.

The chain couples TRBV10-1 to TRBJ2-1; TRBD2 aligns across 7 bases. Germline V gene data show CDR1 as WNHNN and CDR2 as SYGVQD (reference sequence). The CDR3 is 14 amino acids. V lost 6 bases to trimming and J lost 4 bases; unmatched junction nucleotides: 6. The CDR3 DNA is TGCGCCAGCAGGAGGGGACTACCTTACAATGAGCAGTTCTTC. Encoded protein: CASRRGLPYNEQFF.

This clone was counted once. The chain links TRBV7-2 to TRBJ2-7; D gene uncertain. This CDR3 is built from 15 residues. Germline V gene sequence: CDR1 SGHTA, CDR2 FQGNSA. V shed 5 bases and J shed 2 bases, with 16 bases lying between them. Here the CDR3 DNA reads TGTGCCAGCAGCCCGGTTCGGGTCCGCGCCTACGAGCAGTACTTC. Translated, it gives CASSPVRVRAYEQYF. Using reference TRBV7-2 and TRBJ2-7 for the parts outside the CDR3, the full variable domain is GAGVSQSPSNKVTEKGKDVELRCDPISGHTALYWYRQSLGQGLEFLIYFQGNSAPDKSGLPSDRFSAERTGGSVSTLTIQRTQQEDSAVYLCASSPVRVRAYEQYFGPGTRLTVT.

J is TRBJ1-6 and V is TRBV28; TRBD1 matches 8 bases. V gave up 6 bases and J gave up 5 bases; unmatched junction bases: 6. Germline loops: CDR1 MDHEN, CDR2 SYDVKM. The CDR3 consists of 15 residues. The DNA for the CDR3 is TGTGCCAGCAGCGTCGACAGGGGAGATAATTCACCCCTCCACTTT. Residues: CASSVDRGDNSPLHF.

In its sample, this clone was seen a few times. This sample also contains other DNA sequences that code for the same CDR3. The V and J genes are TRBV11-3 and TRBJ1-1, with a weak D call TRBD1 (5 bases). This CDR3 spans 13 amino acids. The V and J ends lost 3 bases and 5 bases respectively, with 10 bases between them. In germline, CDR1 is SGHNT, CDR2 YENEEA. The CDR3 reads CASSFTGGTEAFF. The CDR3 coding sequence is TGTGCCAGCAGCTTTACCGGGGGGACTGAAGCTTTCTTT.

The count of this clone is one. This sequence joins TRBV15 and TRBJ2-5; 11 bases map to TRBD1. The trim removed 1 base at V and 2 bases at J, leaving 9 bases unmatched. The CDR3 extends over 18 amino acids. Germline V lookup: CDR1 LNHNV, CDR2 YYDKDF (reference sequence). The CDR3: CATSRAGTGGDRQETQYF. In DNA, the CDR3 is TGTGCCACCAGCAGAGCCGGGACAGGGGGGGATAGGCAAGAGACCCAGTACTTC. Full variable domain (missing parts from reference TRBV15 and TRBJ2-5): DAMVIQNPRYQVTQFGKPVTLSCSQTLNHNVMYWYQQKSSQAPKLLFHYYDKDFNNEADTPDNFQSRRPNTSFCFLDIRSPGLGDTAMYLCATSRAGTGGDRQETQYFGPGTRLLVL.

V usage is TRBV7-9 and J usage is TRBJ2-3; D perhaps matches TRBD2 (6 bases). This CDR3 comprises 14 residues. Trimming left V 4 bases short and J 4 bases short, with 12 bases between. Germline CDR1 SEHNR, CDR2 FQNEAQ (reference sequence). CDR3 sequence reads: CASSSSLASDTQYF. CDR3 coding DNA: TGTGCCAGCAGCTCTTCGCTAGCGTCAGATACGCAGTATTTT.

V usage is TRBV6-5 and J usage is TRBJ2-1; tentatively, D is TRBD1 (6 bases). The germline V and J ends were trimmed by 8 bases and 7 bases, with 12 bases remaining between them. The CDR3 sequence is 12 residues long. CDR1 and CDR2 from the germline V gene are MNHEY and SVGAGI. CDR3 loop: CASRSDRNEQFF. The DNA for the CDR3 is TGTGCCAGCCGTTCCGACAGGAATGAGCAGTTCTTC.